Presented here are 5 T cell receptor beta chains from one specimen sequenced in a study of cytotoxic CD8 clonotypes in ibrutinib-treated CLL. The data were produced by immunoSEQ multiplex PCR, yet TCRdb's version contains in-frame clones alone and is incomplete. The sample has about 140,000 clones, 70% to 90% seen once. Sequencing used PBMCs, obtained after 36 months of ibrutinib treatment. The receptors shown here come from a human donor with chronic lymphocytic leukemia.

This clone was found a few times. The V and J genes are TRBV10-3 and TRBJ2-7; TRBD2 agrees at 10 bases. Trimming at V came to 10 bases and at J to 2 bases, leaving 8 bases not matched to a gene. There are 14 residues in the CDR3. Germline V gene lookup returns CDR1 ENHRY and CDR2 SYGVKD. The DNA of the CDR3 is TGTGCCACCACTGGGACTAGCGCAACCTACGAGCAGTACTTC. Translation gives CATTGTSATYEQYF.

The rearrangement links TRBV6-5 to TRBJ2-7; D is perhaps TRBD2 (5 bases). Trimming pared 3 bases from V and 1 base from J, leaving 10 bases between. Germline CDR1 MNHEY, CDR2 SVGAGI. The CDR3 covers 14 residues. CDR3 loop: CASSYYGISYEQYF. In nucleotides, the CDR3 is TGTGCCAGCAGTTATTACGGGATTTCCTACGAGCAGTACTTC.

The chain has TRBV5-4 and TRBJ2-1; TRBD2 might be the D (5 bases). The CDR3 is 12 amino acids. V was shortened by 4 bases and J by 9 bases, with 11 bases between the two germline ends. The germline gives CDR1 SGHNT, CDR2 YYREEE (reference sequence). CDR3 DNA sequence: TGTGCCAGCAGCCGTACTAGTGGTGAGCAGTTCTTC. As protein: CASSRTSGEQFF.

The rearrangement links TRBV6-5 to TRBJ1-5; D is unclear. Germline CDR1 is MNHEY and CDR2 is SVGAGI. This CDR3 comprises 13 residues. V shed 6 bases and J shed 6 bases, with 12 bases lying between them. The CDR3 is CASRSLDSQPQHF. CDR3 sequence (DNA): TGTGCCAGCAGGAGCCTCGACTCTCAGCCCCAGCATTTT.

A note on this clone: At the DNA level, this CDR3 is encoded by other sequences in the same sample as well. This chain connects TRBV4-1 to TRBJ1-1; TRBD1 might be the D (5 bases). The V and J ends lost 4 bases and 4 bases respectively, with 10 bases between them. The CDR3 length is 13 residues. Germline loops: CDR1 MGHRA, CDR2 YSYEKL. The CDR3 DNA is TGCGCCAGCAGCCCCGGGGGGGGCACTGAAGCTTTCTTT. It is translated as CASSPGGGTEAFF.